These 6 T cell receptor beta chains were all obtained from the same sample, sequenced in a study of T cell responses to AZD1222 COVID-19 vaccine. The method was immunoSEQ multiplex PCR; TCRdb's version includes in-frame clones alone and lacks a portion of them. The sample includes about 88,000 clones, around 90% of them seen just once. The sample in question was peripheral blood, obtained 28 days after the second AZD1222 dose. These receptors were collected from an adult who received the AZD1222 COVID-19 vaccine.

CDR3 sequence: CASSLAGQSNQPQHF. DNA for the CDR3: TGTGCCAGCAGCTTAGCGGGACAGAGCAATCAGCCCCAGCATTTT. The V gene is TRBV7-8, the J gene TRBJ1-5; TRBD1 aligns across 7 bases. The CDR3 spans 15 residues. V was clipped by 0 bases and J by 1 base; unmatched bases: 0. In germline, CDR1 is SGHVS, CDR2 FQNEAQ.

This clone has a handful of counts. The chain is built from TRBV14 and TRBJ2-3; tentatively, D is TRBD1 or TRBD2 (6 bases each). In germline, CDR1 is SGHDN, CDR2 FVKESK. The CDR3 covers 17 residues. Between the trimmed V and J ends, which lost 2 bases and 3 bases, there was a span of 18 bases. CDR3 sequence: CASSQTSRGRRTDTQYF. The CDR3 region has the DNA TGTGCCAGCAGCCAAACTAGCAGGGGCAGGAGGACAGATACGCAGTATTTT.

The J gene is TRBJ1-3, the V gene TRBV5-1, with D tentatively TRBD1 (5 bases). The ends were cut back, 4 bases at V and 5 bases at J, with 10 bases in the middle. The CDR3 is 13 amino acids. The germline V gene has CDR1 SGHRS and CDR2 YFSETQ. DNA of the CDR3: TGCGCCAGCAGCCCCGGGGGGAGAAACACCATATATTTT. Its protein product is CASSPGGRNTIYF.

The chain joins TRBV20-1 to TRBJ2-5; no reliable D call. The V and J ends lost 6 bases and 4 bases respectively, with 9 bases between them. CDR3 length equals 11 residues. Germline-derived CDR1 and CDR2 are DFQATT and SNEGSKA (reference sequence). The CDR3 bases are TGCAGTGCGATACCTAGAGAGACCCAGTACTTC. Translation: CSAIPRETQYF.

CDR3 in amino acids: CAWSVSVFTEAFF. Written as DNA, the CDR3 is TGTGCCTGGAGTGTTTCGGTTTTCACTGAAGCTTTCTTT. V usage is TRBV30 and J usage is TRBJ1-1; D ambiguous. Germline CDR1 GTSNPN, CDR2 SVGIG (reference sequence). CDR3 length equals 13 residues. Trimming took 0 bases from V and 4 from J, leaving 9 bases between them.

This clone showed up just a few times. Here the CDR3 reads CASSQRLLGRTNYGYTF. The DNA of the CDR3 is TGTGCCAGCAGCCAAAGACTCTTGGGACGGACTAACTATGGCTACACCTTC. The chain couples TRBV14 to TRBJ1-2, with D possibly TRBD1 on 5 matching bases. The CDR3 extends over 17 amino acids. Germline assignment: CDR1 SGHDN and CDR2 FVKESK. Trimming cost V 2 bases and J 0 bases, with 16 bases left between them.